A single sample is the source of the 3 T cell receptor beta chains below, sequenced in a study of CD8 T cells in ankylosing spondylitis. Via MiXCR, TCRdb re-called the 5' RACE reads, giving one row per CDR3 protein. Among about 300,000 distinct CDR3 sequences listed, less than 25% were seen once. The sample taken for sequencing was blood, either unsorted or a sorted T cell fraction (not recorded which). The origin of the receptors is a female donor with ankylosing spondylitis or in good health (not recorded which).

V is TRBV7-2 and J is TRBJ2-5, with D tentatively TRBD1 (6 bases). Germline values: CDR1 SGHTA, CDR2 FQGNSA. The CDR3 extends over 14 amino acids. V was cut by 7 bases and J by 3 bases, with 15 bases left in between. In DNA form, the CDR3 reads TGTGCCAGCACCCTAGGGGGACACAAAGAGACCCAGTACTTC. Protein product: CASTLGGHKETQYF. The whole variable domain, remainder taken from reference TRBV7-2 and TRBJ2-5, is GAGVSQSPSNKVTEKGKDVELRCDPISGHTALYWYRQSLGQGLEFLIYFQGNSAPDKSGLPSDRFSAERTGGSVSTLTIQRTQQEDSAVYLCASTLGGHKETQYFGPGTRLLVL.

This clonotype was found many times. CDR3 residues: CASSLPGRTDTQYF. CDR3 DNA sequence: TGTGCCAGCAGCCTACCAGGGAGGACAGATACGCAGTATTTT. The chain has TRBV12-3 or TRBV12-4 and TRBJ2-3; weak D call: TRBD2 (6 bases). The V end was cut by 6 bases, the J end by 3 bases, with 13 bases between. The CDR3 loop spans 14 amino acids.

This clonotype was detected a few times. The chain recombines TRBV6-1 with TRBJ2-2, with D unclear. From germline, CDR1 is MNHNS and CDR2 SASEGT. The CDR3 contains 16 residues. Trimming took 6 bases from V and 2 from J, leaving 16 bases between them. In nucleotides, the CDR3 is TGTGCCAGCAGGCCCACATTGGCTGCTAACACCGGGGAGCTGTTTTTT. Translation gives CASRPTLAANTGELFF.